A selection of T cell receptor beta chains follows, all from one sample in a study of blood T cell repertoires in COVID-19. The assay was immunoSEQ multiplex PCR, and TCRdb's table has in-frame clones only and misses some. The repertoire consists of approximately 500,000 clones, with about 91% occurring once and the leading ten covering 0.75% to 0.9%. The sample comprised peripheral blood. Receptors originate from a man aged 18 to 29 with COVID-19, enrolled during active disease. Both conserved end residues are part of each CDR3. Each record gives: D gene, V gene, J gene, clone size, CDR3 protein, CDR3 DNA. The D gene is left open where the match is weak. Clone size is not always given. Where it is, it says once, few, many or a class for expanded clones.

TRBD1	TRBV25-1	TRBJ2-2	NA	CASKGQVTGELFF	TGTGCCAGCAAGGGACAGGTCACCGGGGAGCTGTTTTTT
NA	TRBV7-9	TRBJ2-3	NA	CASSSLTVTSTDTQYF	TGTGCCAGCAGCTCCTTGACAGTAACTAGCACAGATACGCAGTATTTT
NA	TRBV7-8	TRBJ2-5	NA	CASSLANREVGTQYF	TGTGCCAGCAGCTTAGCGAACAGGGAAGTTGGGACCCAGTACTTC
NA	TRBV29-1	TRBJ2-5	NA	CSATSKETQYF	TGCAGCGCCACTAGTAAAGAGACCCAGTACTTC
TRBD2	TRBV18	TRBJ2-2	NA	CASSPPSGAVAGELFF	TGTGCCAGCTCACCACCCAGCGGGGCAGTGGCCGGGGAGCTGTTTTTT
NA	TRBV4-1	TRBJ1-5	NA	CASSQATGDQPQHF	TGCGCCAGCAGCCAGGCGACAGGAGATCAGCCCCAGCATTTT
TRBD2	TRBV3-1/TRBV3-2	TRBJ2-7	NA	CASSVTSGNYEQYF	TGTGCCAGCAGCGTAACTAGCGGGAACTACGAGCAGTACTTC
NA	TRBV5-1	TRBJ2-7	NA	CASSSNPLNSYEQYF	TGCGCCAGCAGCTCAAATCCCCTAAACTCCTACGAGCAGTACTTC
NA	TRBV5-1	TRBJ2-7	NA	CASSLVAGSTYEQYF	TGCGCCAGCAGCTTGGTGGCAGGATCGACCTACGAGCAGTACTTC
TRBD1	TRBV3-1/TRBV3-2	TRBJ2-7	NA	CASSLWDRTYEQYF	TGTGCCAGCAGCCTCTGGGACAGGACCTACGAGCAGTACTTC
TRBD2	TRBV12-5	TRBJ2-3	NA	CASGLGEGPDTQYF	TGTGCTAGTGGTTTGGGGGAGGGACCAGATACGCAGTATTTT
NA	TRBV19	TRBJ2-1	few	CASSTGVGYNEQFF	TGTGCCAGTAGTACGGGGGTCGGGTACAATGAGCAGTTCTTC
NA	TRBV18	TRBJ1-5	NA	CASSPLQGNQPQHF	TGTGCCAGCTCACCTCTCCAGGGAAATCAGCCCCAGCATTTT
TRBD1	TRBV24-1	TRBJ2-1	NA	CATSDRSQSGQGYNEQFF	TGTGCCACCAGTGACCGCTCGCAATCGGGACAGGGGTATAATGAGCAGTTCTTC
TRBD1	TRBV11-2	TRBJ1-5	NA	CASSLDRDRGYQQPQHF	TGTGCCAGCAGCTTAGATCGGGACAGGGGTTACCAACAGCCCCAGCATTTT
TRBD2	TRBV24-1	TRBJ2-1	NA	CATSDLNGLAGGEQFF	TGTGCCACCAGTGATTTGAACGGACTAGCGGGAGGAGAGCAGTTCTTC
NA	TRBV7-6	TRBJ2-7	NA	CASSQGSGVSYEQYF	TGTGCCAGCAGCCAGGGAAGTGGGGTCTCCTACGAGCAGTACTTC
TRBD1	TRBV2	TRBJ2-6	NA	CASKQGAGANVLTF	TGTGCCAGCAAACAGGGGGCAGGGGCCAACGTCCTGACTTTC
NA	TRBV9	TRBJ1-4	NA	CASSLRRGLNEKLFF	TGTGCCAGCAGCCTAAGGAGGGGTCTTAATGAAAAACTGTTTTTT
NA	TRBV25-1	TRBJ2-7	NA	CASSESGGQSYEQYF	TGTGCCAGCAGTGAATCCGGGGGACAGTCCTACGAGCAGTACTTC
NA	TRBV10-2	TRBJ1-5	NA	CASSGDRNQPQHF	TGCGCCAGCAGTGGCGACAGGAATCAGCCCCAGCATTTT
TRBD1	TRBV29-1	TRBJ1-2	NA	CSVGSGQGIGYTF	TGCAGCGTTGGTTCGGGACAGGGGATCGGCTACACCTTC
NA	TRBV27	TRBJ1-6	NA	CASSGGISSYNSPLHF	TGTGCCAGCAGTGGGGGCATCAGCTCCTATAATTCACCCCTCCACTTT
TRBD1	TRBV5-6	TRBJ1-1	NA	CASSILTGGNTEAFF	TGTGCCAGCAGTATACTGACAGGGGGGAACACTGAAGCTTTCTTT
TRBD1	TRBV10-1	TRBJ1-5	NA	CASSDRGQPQHF	TGCGCCAGCAGTGACAGGGGGCAGCCCCAGCATTTT
NA	TRBV6-5	TRBJ2-1	NA	CASWTTNYNEQFF	TGTGCCAGCTGGACTACCAACTACAATGAGCAGTTCTTC
NA	TRBV5-1	TRBJ2-5	NA	CASSLVNPRQETQYF	TGCGCCAGCAGCTTGGTGAACCCGAGACAAGAGACCCAGTACTTC
TRBD1	TRBV5-1	TRBJ1-4	NA	CASSLGSWDRGPLSEKLFF	TGCGCCAGCAGCTTGGGGAGCTGGGACAGGGGGCCCCTTAGCGAAAAACTGTTTTTT
NA	TRBV4-2	TRBJ2-7	few	CASSQEISGGKTPYEQYF	TGTGCCAGCAGCCAAGAGATATCAGGCGGGAAAACCCCCTACGAGCAGTACTTC
NA	TRBV19	TRBJ1-5	NA	CASSIGGGHLNQPQHF	TGTGCCAGTAGTATAGGGGGGGGACACCTTAACCAGCCCCAGCATTTT
NA	TRBV18	TRBJ1-2	NA	CASSPPGFEGMNYGYTF	TGTGCCAGCTCACCACCGGGATTCGAGGGTATGAACTATGGCTACACCTTC
TRBD2	TRBV9	TRBJ2-7	once	CASSPLAGSTYEQYF	TGTGCCAGCAGCCCCCTAGCGGGAAGTACCTACGAGCAGTACTTC
TRBD1	TRBV7-8	TRBJ2-5	NA	CASSPTGGGYQETQYF	TGTGCCAGCAGCCCGACAGGGGGAGGGTACCAAGAGACCCAGTACTTC
NA	TRBV19	TRBJ2-5	NA	CASSISQGPETQYF	TGTGCCAGTAGTATATCTCAGGGGCCGGAGACCCAGTACTTC
TRBD2	TRBV11-3	TRBJ2-2	NA	CASSSWGREGNTGELFF	TGTGCCAGCAGCTCCTGGGGGCGGGAGGGGAACACCGGGGAGCTGTTTTTT
NA	TRBV6-6	TRBJ2-7	NA	CASSYREVKPYEQYF	TGTGCCAGCAGTTACCGGGAAGTTAAACCCTACGAGCAGTACTTC
NA	TRBV6-5	TRBJ2-2	NA	CASIHPAGELFF	TGTGCCAGCATACACCCTGCCGGGGAGCTGTTTTTT
TRBD2	TRBV7-6	TRBJ2-1	NA	CASSPRVSGGPEQFF	TGTGCCAGCAGCCCTCGGGTTAGCGGGGGCCCGGAGCAGTTCTTC
TRBD1	TRBV6-5	TRBJ2-2	NA	CASSYQGQHTGELFF	TGTGCCAGCAGTTACCAGGGACAGCACACCGGGGAGCTGTTTTTT
NA	TRBV7-9	TRBJ1-1	NA	CASSRTTNTEAFF	TGTGCCAGCAGCCGGACAACGAACACTGAAGCTTTCTTT
TRBD1	TRBV5-4	TRBJ2-3	NA	CASSPGQGEGTQYF	TGTGCCAGCAGCCCGGGACAGGGGGAGGGTACGCAGTATTTT
NA	TRBV7-8	TRBJ2-7	NA	CASSLVAYYEQYF	TGTGCCAGCAGCTTGGTCGCCTACTACGAGCAGTACTTC
NA	TRBV6-6	TRBJ1-1	few	CASSYSSGRTEAFF	TGTGCCAGCAGTTACTCGTCGGGAAGGACTGAAGCTTTCTTT
NA	TRBV27	TRBJ2-3	NA	CASSKRRGPTDTQYF	TGTGCCAGCAGTAAAAGGCGGGGGCCCACAGATACGCAGTATTTT
TRBD1	TRBV6-2/TRBV6-3	TRBJ2-7	few	CASSTTLSLRTGNYEQYF	TGTGCCAGCAGTACAACCCTTTCCTTGAGGACAGGGAACTACGAGCAGTACTTC
NA	TRBV9	TRBJ2-5	NA	CASSVQSPGTQYF	TGTGCCAGCAGCGTACAATCCCCCGGGACCCAGTACTTC
TRBD2	TRBV4-2	TRBJ2-6	NA	CASSRRTGTRGTGANVLTF	TGTGCCAGCAGCCGTAGAACCGGGACTAGGGGAACTGGGGCCAACGTCCTGACTTTC
NA	TRBV30	TRBJ1-4	NA	CACTSGEVGEKLFF	TGTGCCTGCACTTCGGGAGAAGTAGGTGAAAAACTGTTTTTT
NA	TRBV6-6	TRBJ1-1	NA	CASSSSGARNTEAFF	TGTGCCAGCAGTTCGTCAGGGGCGAGGAACACTGAAGCTTTCTTT
TRBD2	TRBV5-4	TRBJ2-1	NA	CASRVAGGIYNEQFF	TGTGCCAGCAGAGTAGCGGGGGGGATCTACAATGAGCAGTTCTTC
TRBD1	TRBV5-5	TRBJ2-3	NA	CASSITPGQGSTDTQYF	TGTGCCAGCAGTATCACACCCGGACAGGGCAGCACAGATACGCAGTATTTT